This T cell receptor (beta chain) was found in a study of human T cells and chemical hapten exposure. Across the study: It was small differences in pooled library volume that mainly caused per-sample TCR yields to vary.

Indicated time point: healthy volunteer bleed at 2 weeks. Whole blood, unfractionated, served as the material for total RNA extraction. The CDR3 has 16 residues. Germline CDR1 and CDR2: LGHDT and YNNKEL (reference sequence). The J segment lost 2 bases and the V segment lost 3 bases, leaving 7 bases of the junction unmatched. Original handling: Sample TCR counts, which ranged from 23,224 to 690,600, had a median of roughly 99,000. TCRdb re-derived calls from the RACE reads in MiXCR, one entry per CDR3 protein. The V and J calls, along with clone size, are taken from TCRdb and not from the paper's own processing. The sample carries 130,000 or so distinct CDR3 sequences, 8.5% to 9.5% recorded once.

Sequences were obtained from whole blood. The chain is built from TRBV3-1 and TRBJ2-3, with 8 bases identical to TRBD2. This sequence was found in a male donor in good health. Some clones in this sample may be carry-over from other donors' samples. The CDR3 here is CASSHAVAGHTDTQYF. The CDR3 bases are TGTGCCAGCAGCCACGCAGTAGCGGGACACACAGATACGCAGTATTTT.